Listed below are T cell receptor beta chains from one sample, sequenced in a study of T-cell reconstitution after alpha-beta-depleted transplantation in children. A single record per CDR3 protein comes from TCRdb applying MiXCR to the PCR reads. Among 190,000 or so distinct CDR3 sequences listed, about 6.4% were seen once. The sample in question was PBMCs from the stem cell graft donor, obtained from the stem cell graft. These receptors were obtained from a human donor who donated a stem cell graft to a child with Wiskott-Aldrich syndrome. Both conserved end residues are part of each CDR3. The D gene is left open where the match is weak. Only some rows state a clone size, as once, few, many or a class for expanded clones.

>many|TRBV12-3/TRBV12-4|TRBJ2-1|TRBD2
CASSLLTSGNEQFF
TGTGCCAGCAGTTTATTGACTAGCGGAAATGAGCAGTTCTTC
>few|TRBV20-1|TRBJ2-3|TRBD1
CSARDGWTGAFTDTQYF
TGCAGTGCTAGAGATGGCTGGACAGGGGCCTTCACAGATACGCAGTATTTT
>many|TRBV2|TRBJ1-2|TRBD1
CASSRQGRDFGYTF
TGTGCCAGCAGTAGACAGGGTAGAGACTTTGGCTACACCTTC
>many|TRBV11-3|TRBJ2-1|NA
CASSLIQGSGEQFF
TGTGCCAGCAGCCTGATTCAGGGTTCTGGTGAGCAGTTCTTC
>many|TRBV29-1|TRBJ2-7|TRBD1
CSVDYLGTGVNEQYF
TGCAGCGTTGATTACCTCGGGACAGGGGTAAACGAGCAGTACTTC
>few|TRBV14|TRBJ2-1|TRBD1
CASSLLGTARYNEQFF
TGTGCCAGCAGCCTACTGGGGACAGCCCGTTACAATGAGCAGTTCTTC
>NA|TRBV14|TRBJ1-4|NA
CASSQFKGLNEKLFF
TGTGCCAGCAGCCAATTCAAGGGCCTTAATGAAAAACTGTTTTTT
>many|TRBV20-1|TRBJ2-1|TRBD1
CSRKGGQLSNEQFF
TGCAGCCGGAAAGGGGGACAGCTTAGCAATGAGCAGTTCTTC
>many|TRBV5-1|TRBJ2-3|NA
CASKAQVSTDTQYF
TGCGCCAGCAAGGCGCAGGTCAGCACAGATACGCAGTATTTT
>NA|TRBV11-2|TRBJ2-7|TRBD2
CASSHRGTSGKYEQYF
TGTGCCAGCAGCCACAGGGGGACTAGCGGGAAGTACGAGCAGTACTTC
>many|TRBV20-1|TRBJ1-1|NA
CSARDHRGLTEAFF
TGCAGTGCTAGAGATCACCGGGGGCTCACTGAAGCTTTCTTT
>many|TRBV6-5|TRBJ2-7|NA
CASGSLEGRSYEQYF
TGTGCCAGCGGTTCCTTGGAGGGACGCTCCTACGAGCAGTACTTC
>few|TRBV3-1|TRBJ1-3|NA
CASSQVVYGNTIYF
TGTGCCAGCAGCCAAGTAGTCTATGGAAACACCATATATTTT
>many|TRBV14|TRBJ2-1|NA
CASSRKRVSSFHEQFF
TGTGCCAGCAGCCGCAAGCGGGTTAGTAGTTTCCATGAGCAGTTCTTC
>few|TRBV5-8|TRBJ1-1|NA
CASVRTNLGTEAFF
TGTGCCAGCGTCCGGACTAATTTGGGTACTGAAGCTTTCTTT
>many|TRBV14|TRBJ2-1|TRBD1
CASSQSRAGGSVF
TGTGCCAGCAGCCAATCAAGGGCAGGGGGCTCCGTCTTC
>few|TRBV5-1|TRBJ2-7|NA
CASSFNGGAYEQYF
TGCGCCAGCAGCTTCAATGGGGGTGCCTACGAGCAGTACTTC
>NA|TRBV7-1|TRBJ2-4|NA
CASSSGPLGGIQYF
TGTGCCAGCAGCTCTGGTCCCCTCGGCGGCATTCAGTACTTC
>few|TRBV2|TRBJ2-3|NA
CASRRQGTDTQYF
TGTGCCAGCAGACGACAGGGCACAGATACGCAGTATTTT
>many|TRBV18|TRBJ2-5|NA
CASSSQPKETQYF
TGTGCCAGCTCGTCGCAGCCGAAAGAGACCCAGTACTTC
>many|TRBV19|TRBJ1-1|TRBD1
CASSIEFGTGEMNTEAFF
TGTGCCAGTAGTATAGAGTTCGGGACAGGGGAAATGAACACTGAAGCTTTCTTT
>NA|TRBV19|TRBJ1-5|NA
CASSTYGLSNQPQHF
TGTGCCAGTAGTACTTACGGACTGAGCAATCAGCCCCAGCATTTT
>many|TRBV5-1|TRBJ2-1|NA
CASSLELQVYNEQFF
TGCGCCAGCAGCTTGGAACTTCAGGTCTACAATGAGCAGTTCTTC
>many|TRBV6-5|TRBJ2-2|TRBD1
CASSQTGWGTGELFF
TGTGCCAGCAGTCAGACAGGGTGGGGCACCGGGGAGCTGTTTTTT
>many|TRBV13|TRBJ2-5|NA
CASSLSFGWPAETQYF
TGTGCCAGCAGCTTAAGCTTCGGGTGGCCTGCCGAGACCCAGTACTTC
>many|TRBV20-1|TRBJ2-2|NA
CSARDRGRRTGELFF
TGCAGTGCTAGAGATCGCGGAAGGAGGACCGGGGAGCTGTTTTTT
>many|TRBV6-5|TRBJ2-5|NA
CANYGGRGGQQETQYF
TGTGCCAATTACGGCGGGCGGGGAGGACAACAAGAGACCCAGTACTTC
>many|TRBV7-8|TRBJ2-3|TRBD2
CASSPGGLAGGLPDTQYF
TGTGCCAGCAGCCCAGGAGGGCTAGCGGGAGGTCTGCCAGATACGCAGTATTTT
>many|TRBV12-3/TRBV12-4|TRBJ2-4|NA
CASRGALAKNIQYF
TGTGCCAGCAGGGGGGCGCTAGCCAAAAACATTCAGTACTTC
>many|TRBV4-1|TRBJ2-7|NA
CASSRSLTGNSYEQYF
TGCGCCAGCAGCCGAAGCTTAACAGGGAACTCCTACGAGCAGTACTTC
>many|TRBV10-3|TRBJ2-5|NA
CAISESGRGQETQYF
TGTGCCATCAGTGAGTCCGGAAGGGGACAAGAGACCCAGTACTTC
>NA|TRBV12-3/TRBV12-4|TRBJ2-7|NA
CASSPPGGTAYSYEQYF
TGTGCCAGCAGCCCCCCAGGAGGGACGGCTTACTCCTACGAGCAGTACTTC
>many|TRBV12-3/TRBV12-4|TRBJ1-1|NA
CASSQLLSGFEAFF
TGTGCCAGCAGTCAGTTACTATCGGGGTTCGAAGCTTTCTTT
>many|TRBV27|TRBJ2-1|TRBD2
CASTILAGASGEQFF
TGTGCCAGCACCATACTAGCGGGAGCATCCGGTGAGCAGTTCTTC
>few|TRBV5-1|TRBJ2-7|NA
CASSLGQQNEQYF
TGCGCCAGCAGCTTGGGCCAGCAGAACGAGCAGTACTTC
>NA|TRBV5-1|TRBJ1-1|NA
CASSLEGGLAPAFF
TGCGCCAGCAGCTTGGAGGGGGGCCTCGCCCCAGCTTTCTTT